This T cell receptor (beta chain) is drawn from a study of OX40 agonist ivuxolimab in advanced cancers. CDR1 and CDR2 (germline): MNHNS, SASEGT. CDR3 length: 12 amino acids. Trimming pared 5 bases from V and 4 bases from J, leaving 8 bases between. Using immunoSEQ multiplex PCR, the repertoire was profiled, and TCRdb retains in-frame clones only, with some absent. Here the sample spans about 77,000 clones, roughly 89% being singletons. The receptor comes from an adult with an advanced solid tumor such as melanoma, head and neck, liver or kidney cancer. Sample: CD4+ or CD8+ T cells sorted from blood, taken in a trial of the OX40 agonist ivuxolimab. The chain recombines TRBV6-1 with TRBJ1-2; D not resolved. Here the CDR3 DNA reads TGTGCCAGCAGTACATCATCCTATGGCTACACCTTC. Its protein is CASSTSSYGYTF.